The rows below give T cell receptor beta chains drawn from one sample of a study of regulatory T cells in long-lasting Graves disease. TCRdb ran MiXCR on the multiplex PCR reads and lists one entry per CDR3 protein. The repertoire consists of about 620,000 distinct CDR3 sequences, with 16% occurring once and the leading ten covering about 18%. The same sample was also used in a study of T cells in Graves' hyperthyroidism and ophthalmopathy.

The sample was peripheral blood mononuclear cells (PBMCs), taken at new diagnosis, from a patient treated with antithyroid drugs. These receptors were obtained from a woman in her 30s with Graves disease. Each CDR3 is given with its conserved first and last residue.

V gene	J gene	CDR3 protein
TRBV11-2	TRBJ2-1	CASSRRLGDYTNEQFF
TRBV7-2	TRBJ1-2	CASSSTIYGYTF
TRBV7-9	TRBJ2-1	CASSLIPSAVNEQFF
TRBV6-5	TRBJ1-5	CASSYSGIHQPQHF
TRBV7-3	TRBJ1-4	CASSGDVVGEKLFF
TRBV30	TRBJ1-1	CAWGRDINTEAFF
TRBV24-1	TRBJ2-7	CATSDLGSGTSGRSPTYEQYF
TRBV2	TRBJ1-4	CASSEQGTTNEKLFF
TRBV19	TRBJ2-2	CASSIGLAGGPNTGELFF
TRBV29-1	TRBJ2-3	CSVPSLAGDADTQYF
TRBV4-1	TRBJ2-5	CASSQGQGWETQYF
TRBV7-9	TRBJ2-3	CASAPRDTQYF
TRBV5-1	TRBJ2-6	CASGTGGLGGANVLTF
TRBV25-1	TRBJ2-7	CASGSKDRGRGYEQYF
TRBV28	TRBJ2-5	CASSLSDSPLQETQYF
TRBV20-1	TRBJ2-3	CSAPGLTDTQYF
TRBV4-1	TRBJ2-3	CASSQVVAGGTDTQYF
TRBV7-9	TRBJ2-3	CASSPGSDFTDTQYF
TRBV6-1	TRBJ2-3	CASTGLWTDTQYF
TRBV25-1	TRBJ1-4	CASSGLGTANEKLFF
TRBV18	TRBJ2-7	CASSPPGIVEQYF
TRBV11-2	TRBJ2-1	CASSSRQGTYNEQFF
TRBV7-9	TRBJ1-4	CASSFVSGGPNEKLFF
TRBV3-1	-	CASSHGRGRKTQYF
TRBV12-3/TRBV12-4	TRBJ1-1	CASTLQGVREAFF
TRBV5-1	TRBJ2-1	CASSRTSGSYNEQFF
TRBV28	TRBJ2-7	CASSSLLEQYF
TRBV30	TRBJ2-3	CAWGYQVDTQYF
TRBV20-1	TRBJ1-5	CSASDGPGGQPQHF
TRBV5-1	TRBJ2-2	CASSLDYYTGELFF
TRBV12-3/TRBV12-4	TRBJ2-3	CASSVGSGYTQYF
TRBV20-1	TRBJ2-3	CSARLSSTDTRYF
TRBV29-1	TRBJ1-2	CSATGGINYGYTF
TRBV6-1	TRBJ1-1	CASNGGRTEAFF
TRBV20-1	TRBJ2-7	CSATSGASSYEQYF
TRBV28	TRBJ2-5	CASSPRTSGRGETQYF
TRBV18	TRBJ1-1	CASSPQNQNTEAFF
TRBV19	TRBJ1-1	CASSMGPGVLNTEAFF
TRBV7-2	TRBJ2-6	CASSFSAAGVASGANVLTF
TRBV27	TRBJ2-7	CASSGMEAGSYEQYF
TRBV7-2	TRBJ2-7	CASSLGGVAGGVSFEQYF
TRBV28	TRBJ2-7	CASSLFDLGELGGYEQYF
TRBV9	TRBJ2-2	CASSVSGTATAGELFF
TRBV28	TRBJ2-3	CASRAGGSATDTQYF
TRBV19	TRBJ2-5	CATQTGLRETQYF
TRBV5-1	TRBJ2-1	CASSPQDYNEQFF